This is a list of T cell receptor beta chains from one sample in a study of OX40 agonist ivuxolimab in advanced cancers. Sequenced by immunoSEQ multiplex PCR; TCRdb stores in-frame clones only, minus some. Here the sample spans some 77,000 clones, almost 90% being singletons. Sequencing used CD4+ or CD8+ T cells sorted from blood, obtained in a trial of the OX40 agonist ivuxolimab. The receptors stem from an adult with an advanced solid tumor such as melanoma, head and neck, liver or kidney cancer. The CDR3 runs from the conserved cysteine through the conserved F or W. The D gene is left open where the match is weak. Size is omitted from some rows. Given values are once, few, many or a class for expanded clones.

V	J	D	size	CDR3	DNA
TRBV7-8	TRBJ2-2	.	.	CASSPTGLQGTGELFF	TGTGCCAGCAGCCCCACCGGCCTTCAGGGCACCGGGGAGCTGTTTTTT
TRBV4-1	TRBJ2-1	TRBD2	.	CASSLPSRLAGGRYNEQFF	TGCGCCAGCAGCCTCCCAAGCCGACTAGCGGGAGGGCGGTACAATGAGCAGTTCTTC
TRBV7-9	TRBJ1-3	TRBD1	.	CASSLGGTDSGNTIYF	TGTGCCAGCAGCTTAGGTGGGACAGACTCTGGAAACACCATATATTTT
TRBV28	TRBJ1-1	.	.	CASSFQQSEAFF	TGTGCCAGCAGTTTCCAACAGAGTGAAGCTTTCTTT
TRBV21-1	TRBJ2-2	.	.	CASRKTQGARITGELFF	TGTGCCAGCAGGAAAACTCAGGGGGCGCGTATCACCGGGGAGCTGTTTTTT
TRBV7-8	TRBJ2-3	.	.	CASSFGSGTISTDTQYF	TGTGCCAGCAGCTTTGGGTCCGGGACAATTAGCACAGATACGCAGTATTTT
TRBV5-6	TRBJ1-4	.	.	CASSLLTLNEKLFF	TGTGCCAGCAGCTTGCTGACATTGAATGAAAAACTGTTTTTT
TRBV4-1	TRBJ1-2	.	.	CASSQDRGRGYGYTF	TGCGCCAGCAGCCAAGATCGGGGGAGGGGGTATGGCTACACCTTC
TRBV18	TRBJ1-5	TRBD1	.	CASSQRDREASQPQHF	TGTGCCAGCTCACAAAGGGACAGGGAAGCAAGTCAGCCCCAGCATTTT
TRBV28	TRBJ1-5	TRBD1	.	CASSGRTGGPPNQPQHF	TGTGCCAGCAGTGGGCGGACAGGGGGGCCCCCCAATCAGCCCCAGCATTTT
TRBV11-2	TRBJ2-5	TRBD2	.	CASSLAGTSGYDQYF	TGTGCCAGCAGCTTAGCCGGGACTAGCGGCTACGATCAGTACTTC
TRBV4-2	TRBJ2-4	TRBD1	once	CASSSTGALAKNIQYF	TGTGCCAGCAGCTCTACAGGGGCTCTAGCCAAAAACATTCAGTACTTC
TRBV11-3	TRBJ2-1	.	.	CASSLLGSVAYNEQFF	TGTGCCAGCAGCTTATTGGGATCGGTCGCTTACAATGAGCAGTTCTTC
TRBV6-5	TRBJ2-1	TRBD2	once	CASRDGTGGRNEQFF	TGTGCCAGCAGGGACGGAACGGGGGGGCGCAATGAGCAGTTCTTC
TRBV7-9	TRBJ1-5	.	.	CASSLAESSNQPQHF	TGTGCCAGCAGCTTAGCTGAGAGTAGCAATCAGCCCCAGCATTTT